This is a list of T cell receptor beta chains from one sample in a study of cytomegalovirus exposure and HLA in healthy donors. Some clones are missing from TCRdb's copy, which holds only in-frame ones; the method was immunoSEQ multiplex PCR. The sample lists approximately 70,000 clones; around 78% were seen once. Sequenced material: PBMCs. Every receptor here comes from a man aged 45 to 65 in good health and CMV-seronegative. Both conserved end residues are part of each CDR3. A D gene is named only where the DNA matches it firmly. Not every row has a clone size; where given, it reads once, few, many or a size class.

clone_size,d_call,v_call,j_call,cdr3_nt,cdr3_aa
.,TRBD1,TRBV7-9,TRBJ2-7,TGTGCCAGCAGCTTAGGGACAGGGGGCTTCCACGAGCAGTACTTC,CASSLGTGGFHEQYF
.,TRBD2,TRBV27,TRBJ2-7,TGTGCCAGCAGTTTCCCGGGGGGTTTCGAGCAGTACTTC,CASSFPGGFEQYF
few,.,TRBV4-3,TRBJ1-1,TGCGCCAGCAGCCAAGAGCCAAGACAGTCCAACACTGAAGCTTTCTTT,CASSQEPRQSNTEAFF
.,TRBD1,TRBV15,TRBJ2-7,TGTGCCACCAGCAGGAGACGGACAGGCTACGAGCAGTACTTC,CATSRRRTGYEQYF
once,.,TRBV27,TRBJ2-7,TGTGCCAGCAGTCATCGGCACCGGGACACCTATTTTGACGAGCAGTACTTC,CASSHRHRDTYFDEQYF
.,.,TRBV29-1,TRBJ2-7,TGCAGCGTTCGGTCTTCCTACGAGCAGTACTTC,CSVRSSYEQYF
.,TRBD2,TRBV6-5,TRBJ2-2,TGTGCCAGCAGTTACTCGGGACTAGCGGGGGGGGAGCTGTTTTTT,CASSYSGLAGGELFF
.,TRBD1,TRBV30,TRBJ1-1,TGTGCCTATTCCCCAGGGGGGTTGGTGAACACTGAAGCTTTCTTT,CAYSPGGLVNTEAFF
few,.,TRBV7-2,TRBJ2-2,TGTGCCAGCAGCTTATCGGGAGCCGGGGAGCTGTTTTTT,CASSLSGAGELFF
.,TRBD2,TRBV5-8,TRBJ2-5,TGTGCCAGCGTTTTTTCTTGGGGGGGCCAAGAGACCCAGTACTTC,CASVFSWGGQETQYF
.,TRBD2,TRBV18,TRBJ2-1,TGTGCCAGCTCACCACCTAGCGGGAGTAGGAGTGAGCAGTTCTTC,CASSPPSGSRSEQFF
few,.,TRBV5-1,TRBJ2-1,TGCGCCAGCAGCTTGACAAGAGGGAGACATGAGCAGTTCTTC,CASSLTRGRHEQFF
.,.,TRBV5-1,TRBJ1-2,TGCGCCAGCAGCTTGGATAGTGGTGGCTACACCTTC,CASSLDSGGYTF
.,TRBD2,TRBV7-9,TRBJ2-7,TGTGCCACCGGGACTAGCGGTACCTACGAGCAGTACTTC,CATGTSGTYEQYF
.,.,TRBV9,TRBJ1-1,TGTGCCAGCAGCCCCTCTGGGGGCTACTCTGAAGCTTTCTTT,CASSPSGGYSEAFF
.,.,TRBV9,TRBJ2-1,TGTGCCAGCAGTGGGGGGGGCTGGGGTGAGCAGTTCTTC,CASSGGGWGEQFF
.,TRBD2,TRBV6-4,TRBJ2-5,TGTGCCAGCAGTCTGAAAGAGGGATCTGGCGGGAGCAACGAGACCCAGTACTTC,CASSLKEGSGGSNETQYF
.,TRBD1,TRBV5-4,TRBJ2-2,TGTGCCAGCAGCTTCGGGACAGGGGTAAAAGGGGAGCTGTTTTTT,CASSFGTGVKGELFF
.,.,TRBV7-2,TRBJ2-2,TGTGCCAGCAGCCCCCGAACAGGCACCGGGGAGCTGTTTTTT,CASSPRTGTGELFF
.,.,TRBV4-3,TRBJ1-5,TGCGCCAGCAGCCCCTCCCCCAGGGAGCCCCAGCATTTT,CASSPSPREPQHF
.,TRBD2,TRBV6-5,TRBJ2-2,TGTGCCAGCAGTTTCGCCGGGACTAGCAGTACCGGGGAGCTGTTTTTT,CASSFAGTSSTGELFF
.,TRBD1,TRBV4-1,TRBJ2-1,TGCGCCAGCAGCCAAGATTACAGGGGCTACAATGAGCAGTTCTTC,CASSQDYRGYNEQFF
.,.,TRBV2,TRBJ1-2,TGTGCCAGCAGCGGTTATGGCTACACCTTC,CASSGYGYTF
.,.,TRBV4-3,TRBJ1-2,TGCGCCAGCAGCCAAGATGACGGGGGGAACTATGGCTACACCTTC,CASSQDDGGNYGYTF
few,TRBD2,TRBV7-9,TRBJ2-1,TGTGCCAGCAGCTCCGGACTAGCTCTCAGATACAATGAGCAGTTCTTC,CASSSGLALRYNEQFF